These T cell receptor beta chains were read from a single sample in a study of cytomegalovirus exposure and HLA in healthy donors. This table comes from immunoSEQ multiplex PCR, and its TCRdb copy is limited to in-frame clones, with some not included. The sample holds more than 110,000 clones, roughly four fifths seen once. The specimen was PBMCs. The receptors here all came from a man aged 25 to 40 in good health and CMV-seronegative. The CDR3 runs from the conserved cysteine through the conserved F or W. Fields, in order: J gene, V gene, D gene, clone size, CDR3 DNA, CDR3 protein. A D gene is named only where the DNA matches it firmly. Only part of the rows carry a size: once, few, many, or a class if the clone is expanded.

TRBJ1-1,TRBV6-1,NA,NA,TGTGCCAGCAGCCCCAGGGGCAACACTGAAGCTTTCTTT,CASSPRGNTEAFF
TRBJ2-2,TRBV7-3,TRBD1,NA,TGTGCCAGCAGCGCGCATGACAGGGGGGACGGGGAGCTGTTTTTT,CASSAHDRGDGELFF
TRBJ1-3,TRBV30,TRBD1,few,TGTGCCTGGATGAGGGACAGAGTTCTCTCTGGAAACACCATATATTTT,CAWMRDRVLSGNTIYF
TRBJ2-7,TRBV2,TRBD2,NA,TGTGCCAGCAGTGAAAAGGGAGGGACTAGCCCACACGAGCAGTACTTC,CASSEKGGTSPHEQYF
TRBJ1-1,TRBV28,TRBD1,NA,TGTGCCAGCTATTCCTATCGAGGGGGCCCTGAAGCTTTCTTT,CASYSYRGGPEAFF
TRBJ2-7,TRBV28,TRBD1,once,TGTGCCAGCAGCCAGGGACAGGGCTACGAGCAGTACTTC,CASSQGQGYEQYF
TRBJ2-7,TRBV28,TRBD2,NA,TGTGCCAGCAGTTTCTCCCTCCTAGCGGGCTATCCCTACGAGCAGTACTTC,CASSFSLLAGYPYEQYF
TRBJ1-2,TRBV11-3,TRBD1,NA,TGTGCCAGCAGCTTACCGCGGACAGGAGTAACTATGGGCTACACCTTC,CASSLPRTGVTMGYTF
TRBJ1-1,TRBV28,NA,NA,TGTGCCAGCAGTGGACAGTTAGAATCTGAAGCTTTCTTT,CASSGQLESEAFF
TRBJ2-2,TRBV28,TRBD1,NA,TGTGCCAGCAGTTCAGAGGCAGGGGGCTCCGGGGAGCTGTTTTTT,CASSSEAGGSGELFF
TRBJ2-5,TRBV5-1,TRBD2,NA,TGCGCCAGCAGAGCGGGGGGGTACCAAGAGACCCAGTACTTC,CASRAGGYQETQYF
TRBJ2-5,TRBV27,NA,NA,TGTGCCAGCAAGGTCATAGCTCAAGAGACCCAGTACTTC,CASKVIAQETQYF
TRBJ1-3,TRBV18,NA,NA,TGTGCCAGCTCACCGTACAGGGAAGTAAACACCATATATTTT,CASSPYREVNTIYF
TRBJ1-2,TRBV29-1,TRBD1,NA,TGCAGCGTTAAACAGGGGGTGGACTATGGCTACACCTTC,CSVKQGVDYGYTF
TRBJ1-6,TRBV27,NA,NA,TGTGCCAGCAGTTTAAACGGAGGATCCTATAATTCACCCCTCCACTTT,CASSLNGGSYNSPLHF
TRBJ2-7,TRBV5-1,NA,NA,TGCGCCAGCAGCTTGGAAGCAAGCTCCTACGAGCAGTACTTC,CASSLEASSYEQYF
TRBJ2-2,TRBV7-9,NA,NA,TGTGCCAGCAGACAAACATTGGGACAGAACACCGGGGAGCTGTTTTTT,CASRQTLGQNTGELFF
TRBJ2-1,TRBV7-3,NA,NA,TGTGCCAGCAGCTTAAACGGTTACAATGAGCAGTTCTTC,CASSLNGYNEQFF
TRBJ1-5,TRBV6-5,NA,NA,TGTGCCAGCAGGAAAAGACAGGTTGGTCAGCCCCAGCATTTT,CASRKRQVGQPQHF
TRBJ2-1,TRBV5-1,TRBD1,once,TGCGCCAGCAGGGGGGGGACAGGGGAGAGGAATGAGCAGTTCTTC,CASRGGTGERNEQFF
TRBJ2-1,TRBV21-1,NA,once,TGTGCCAGCAGCAAACCTAGCGGAACGTACAGGGCCTCCTACAATGAGCAGTTCTTC,CASSKPSGTYRASYNEQFF
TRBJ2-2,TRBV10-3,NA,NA,TGTGCCATCGAAACTAACACCGGGGAGCTGTTTTTT,CAIETNTGELFF